The 9 T cell receptor beta chains listed next were all sequenced from one sample in a study of control samples from healthy donors and cancer patients. Clones were sequenced by immunoSEQ multiplex PCR, and TCRdb holds only the in-frame ones, with some missing. In the table there are roughly 59,000 clones, 92% of which are singletons. Sequencing was carried out using PBMCs. These TCRs come from a man aged 40-55 years with colorectal cancer.

The rearrangement links TRBV10-3 to TRBJ2-7, with TRBD2 identical over 10 bases. This CDR3 is 13 amino acids long. The germline gives CDR1 ENHRY, CDR2 SYGVKD. Unmatched junction bases numbered 5, after V lost 9 bases and J lost 3 bases. The CDR3 DNA follows: TGTGCCATAAGGACTAGCGGAATCTACGAGCAGTACTTC. This codes for CAIRTSGIYEQYF.

J is TRBJ1-1 and V is TRBV7-9, with D possibly TRBD1 on 5 matching bases. This CDR3 spans 14 amino acids. Germline-derived CDR1 and CDR2 are SEHNR and FQNEAQ (reference sequence). V was trimmed by 2 bases and J by 1 base, leaving 8 bases between them. CDR3 bases: TGTGCCAGCAGCTTAACCAGGGAGAACACTGAAGCTTTCTTT. This encodes CASSLTRENTEAFF.

This chain uses TRBV4-3 with TRBJ1-1, with D uncertain. The V end lost 4 bases, the J end lost 0 bases, and 12 bases lay between the germline ends. CDR1 is LGHNA and CDR2 is YSLEER in the germline V gene. The CDR3 covers 15 residues. The CDR3 loop is CASSPYPVMNTEAFF. The CDR3 region has the DNA TGCGCCAGCAGCCCTTACCCGGTCATGAACACTGAAGCTTTCTTT.

This chain joins TRBV5-1 and TRBJ2-1; 10 bases fit TRBD2. Germline loops: CDR1 SGHRS, CDR2 YFSETQ. This CDR3 is built from 16 residues. The ends lost 5 bases at V and 2 bases at J; junction bases unmatched: 7. The CDR3 sequence is CASREAGTSAYNEQFF. Written as DNA, the CDR3 is TGCGCCAGCAGAGAAGCAGGGACTAGCGCCTACAATGAGCAGTTCTTC.

The genes are TRBV3-1 (or the pseudogene TRBV3-2) and TRBJ1-1, with no clear D. Trimming pared 1 base from V and 4 bases from J, leaving 4 bases between. CDR1 is LGHDT, CDR2 YNNKEL, per germline (reference sequence). This CDR3 is 12 amino acids long. The CDR3: CASSQGPTEAFF. The CDR3 DNA is TGTGCCAGCAGCCAAGGGCCCACTGAAGCTTTCTTT.

This clone was counted only a few times. The DNA for the CDR3 is TGTGCCAGCAGCTCGGAATCGCTTGGGACAACAACCTACGAGCAGTACTTC. The encoded protein is CASSSESLGTTTYEQYF. The chain links TRBV5-4 to TRBJ2-7; a weak D match, TRBD1 (6 bases). This CDR3 comprises 17 residues. From germline, CDR1 is SGHNT and CDR2 YYREEE (reference sequence). The germline V and J ends were trimmed by 3 bases and 2 bases, with 21 bases remaining between them.

The chain carries TRBV5-1 and TRBJ2-5, with 11 bases identical to TRBD2. This CDR3 is 16 amino acids long. The V and J ends lost 4 bases and 1 base, in that order; junction bases with no gene match: 6. The germline V gene encodes CDR1 SGHRS and CDR2 YFSETQ. CDR3 in amino acids: CASSGIAGGSQETQYF. CDR3 nucleotide sequence: TGCGCCAGCAGCGGAATAGCGGGGGGGTCCCAAGAGACCCAGTACTTC.

This chain links TRBV5-1 with TRBJ1-2, with D possibly being TRBD1 (5 bases). This CDR3 is built from 15 residues. Deletions cut 6 bases from V and 8 bases from J, with 23 bases between. Germline CDR1 is SGHRS and CDR2 is YFSETQ. This CDR3 reads CASKGTTGTFDGYTF. The CDR3 nucleotides read TGCGCCAGCAAAGGTACTACCGGGACTTTTGACGGCTACACCTTC.

The chain joins TRBV18 to TRBJ1-1, with D tentatively TRBD1 (5 bases). Germline assignment: CDR1 KGHSH and CDR2 LQKENI. The CDR3 is 14 residues long. The V end lost 6 bases, the J end lost 7 bases, and 18 bases lay between the germline ends. Written as DNA, the CDR3 is TGTGCCAGCTCTCCCGGGACCCAATGGGGTGAAGCTTTCTTT. Translating it yields CASSPGTQWGEAFF.